This is a list of T cell receptor beta chains from one sample in a study of blood T cell repertoires in COVID-19. TCRdb's table, derived via immunoSEQ multiplex PCR, lists solely in-frame clones and lacks some. The table includes about 180,000 clones, 80% to 90% detected once. Sequencing input: peripheral blood. The receptors were sampled from a human donor with active or convalescent COVID-19. The donor label of this sample is uncertain. The CDR3 runs from the conserved cysteine through the conserved F or W. A D gene is named only where the DNA matches it firmly. A row's size may be missing; if present it is once, few, many or a size class.

D gene	J gene	V gene	clone size	CDR3 protein	CDR3 DNA
TRBD2	TRBJ2-3	TRBV5-1	few	CASRLAGARDTQYF	TGCGCCAGCAGACTAGCGGGGGCTAGAGATACGCAGTATTTT
.	TRBJ2-1	TRBV11-2	.	CASGTGRGRFF	TGTGCCAGCGGCACAGGGAGGGGAAGGTTCTTC
TRBD1	TRBJ1-4	TRBV6-5	.	CASGSSGTENEKLFF	TGTGCCAGCGGGTCCTCCGGGACAGAAAATGAAAAACTGTTTTTT
.	TRBJ2-1	TRBV5-1	once	CASIGGGRGNEQFF	TGCGCCAGCATCGGGGGTGGGCGGGGCAATGAGCAGTTCTTC
.	TRBJ1-5	TRBV27	once	CASGFDQPQHF	TGTGCCAGCGGCTTCGATCAGCCCCAGCATTTT
.	TRBJ2-5	TRBV28	.	CASSSESSVLSETQYF	TGTGCCAGCAGTTCTGAATCTAGCGTTCTTTCGGAGACCCAGTACTTC
.	TRBJ2-5	TRBV3-1/TRBV3-2	.	CASSPWGEETQYF	TGTGCCAGCAGCCCCTGGGGGGAAGAGACCCAGTACTTC
TRBD1	TRBJ1-2	TRBV5-4	.	CASSPSDRGWYGYTF	TGTGCCAGCAGCCCATCGGACAGGGGGTGGTATGGCTACACCTTC
TRBD2	TRBJ2-7	TRBV10-3	.	CAITQNSGSATGQSEQYF	TGTGCCATCACTCAGAATAGCGGGAGTGCCACTGGTCAAAGCGAGCAGTACTTC
.	TRBJ1-1	TRBV5-1	.	CASRWAGRGDTEAFF	TGCGCCAGCAGGTGGGCAGGGCGTGGGGACACTGAAGCTTTCTTT
TRBD1	TRBJ1-1	TRBV12-3/TRBV12-4	.	CASSLDRGGEAFF	TGTGCCAGCAGTTTAGACAGGGGTGGTGAAGCTTTCTTT
TRBD1	TRBJ1-2	TRBV11-1	.	CASSADKGALNYGYTF	TGTGCCAGCAGCGCCGACAAGGGGGCCCTTAACTATGGCTACACCTTC
TRBD2	TRBJ2-5	TRBV4-1	.	CASSQGSSLAGGWETQYF	TGCGCCAGCAGCCAAGGAAGCTCACTGGCGGGAGGTTGGGAGACCCAGTACTTC
.	TRBJ2-7	TRBV6-6	.	CASIGDISYEQYF	TGTGCCAGCATAGGGGACATCTCCTACGAGCAGTACTTC
TRBD1	TRBJ2-1	TRBV18	.	CASSSGTGTNEQFF	TGTGCCAGCTCTTCCGGGACAGGGACTAATGAGCAGTTCTTC
TRBD2	TRBJ2-7	TRBV7-8	.	CASSLTGTSGIYEQYF	TGTGCCAGCAGCTTAACCGGGACTAGCGGAATCTACGAGCAGTACTTC
TRBD1	TRBJ1-1	TRBV24-1	once	CATRAGTGGEPLFF	TGTGCCACCAGAGCCGGGACAGGGGGCGAGCCTCTGTTCTTT
.	TRBJ2-3	TRBV28	.	CASTPGGRADTQYF	TGTGCCAGCACCCCCGGGGGGCGAGCAGATACGCAGTATTTT
TRBD1	TRBJ1-6	TRBV6-1	.	CASSEVRQTGTDLPPLHF	TGTGCCAGCAGTGAAGTTCGACAGACGGGGACAGACCTTCCACCCCTCCACTTT
.	TRBJ2-5	TRBV2	.	CASSAATRQETQYF	TGTGCCAGCAGTGCGGCCACTAGACAAGAGACCCAGTACTTC
.	TRBJ1-1	TRBV9	.	CASSVQGTNTEAFF	TGTGCCAGCAGCGTACAGGGGACGAACACTGAAGCTTTCTTT
.	TRBJ1-2	TRBV20-1	.	CSASIPGLNYGYTF	TGCAGTGCTAGTATACCGGGACTTAACTATGGCTACACCTTC
TRBD2	TRBJ2-1	TRBV5-4	.	CASSLPASGRDNEQFF	TGTGCCAGCAGCCTGCCCGCTAGCGGGAGGGACAATGAGCAGTTCTTC
.	TRBJ2-3	TRBV7-9	once	CASSLRRVSSTDTQYF	TGTGCCAGCAGCTTAAGGCGGGTATCCAGCACAGATACGCAGTATTTT
TRBD1	TRBJ1-5	TRBV6-2/TRBV6-3	.	CASSKDRASYSNQPQHF	TGTGCCAGCAGTAAGGACAGGGCATCTTATAGCAATCAGCCCCAGCATTTT